One sample yielded the 7 T cell receptor beta chains listed below, sequenced in a study of beta chain features in type 1 diabetes. Study-level results: All four CD4+ subsets of Type 1 diabetes patients contained TCRB CDR3s that were moderately but significantly shorter.

Expressed TCRB transcripts were sequenced after all isolated RNA was converted to cDNA. Assay used: immunoSEQ multiplex PCR; TCRdb lists only in-frame clones, some missing. Among about 660,000 clones, 11% to 15% were seen once, and the ten largest hold just under 0.04%. These receptors' targets are unknown. The sequencing sample was made of naive CD4+ T cells from blood. These receptor sequences come from a man younger than 30 with type 1 diabetes.

The chain employs TRBV28 and TRBJ2-7; TRBD2 is a possible D gene (6 bases). The CDR3 totals 16 residues. CDR1 MDHEN and CDR2 SYDVKM come from the germline V gene. Trimming removed 4 bases at V and 4 bases at J, with 20 bases between. The CDR3 DNA sequence: TGTGCCAGCAGTTCCGGGACCGCACTTCGGGAGTACGAGCAGTACTTC. Translating it yields CASSSGTALREYEQYF.

This chain joins TRBV7-3 and TRBJ2-1, with 7 bases fitting TRBD1. The V and J ends lost 4 bases and 9 bases, in that order; junction bases with no gene match: 6. The length of the CDR3 is 13 residues. Germline loops: CDR1 SGHTA, CDR2 FQGTGA. CDR3 sequence (DNA): TGTGCCAGCAGCTCAGACAGGGTTGGTGAGCAGTTCTTC. This codes for CASSSDRVGEQFF.

The chain links TRBV28 to TRBJ1-2, with 7 bases aligning to TRBD1. The trim removed 4 bases at V and 4 bases at J, leaving 9 bases unmatched. The CDR3 extends over 15 amino acids. Germline V CDR1 and CDR2: MDHEN, SYDVKM. CDR3 in amino acids: CASSYPTGQTYGYTF. CDR3 in DNA: TGTGCCAGCAGTTACCCGACGGGACAGACCTATGGCTACACCTTC.

This clone was picked up a small number of times. The V call is TRBV7-9, the J call TRBJ2-7; D may match TRBD1 or TRBD2 (6 bases each). The germline gives CDR1 SEHNR, CDR2 FQNEAQ (reference sequence). The V and J ends lost 6 bases and 3 bases respectively, with 24 bases between them. The CDR3 loop spans 17 amino acids. The CDR3 spells CASSSGVTGKTDYEQYF. Here the CDR3 DNA reads TGTGCCAGCAGTTCGGGAGTAACAGGGAAAACGGACTACGAGCAGTACTTC. The full variable domain, completed using reference TRBV7-9 and TRBJ2-7, is DTGVSQNPRHKITKRGQNVTFRCDPISEHNRLYWYRQTLGQGPEFLTYFQNEAQLEKSRLLSDRFSAERPKGSFSTLEIQRTEQGDSAMYLCASSSGVTGKTDYEQYFGPGTRLTVT.

This clone was detected only a few times. This chain uses TRBV29-1 with TRBJ1-1; D remains unclear. The CDR3 has 13 residues. The V gene lost 6 bases and the J gene lost 6 bases, with 17 bases spanning the gap. The germline V gene encodes CDR1 SQVTM and CDR2 ANQGSEA. The CDR3 spells CSVSTSGRAEAFF. CDR3 nucleotides: TGCAGCGTCTCAACCTCCGGGAGAGCTGAAGCTTTCTTT.

V is TRBV29-1 and J is TRBJ2-3, with 7 bases matching TRBD2. The J segment lost 4 bases and the V segment lost 7 bases, leaving 8 bases of the junction unmatched. Germline V lookup: CDR1 SQVTM, CDR2 ANQGSEA. This CDR3 is built from 13 residues. In nucleotides, the CDR3 is TGCAGCGCTGGGGGGGAGGCACCAGATACGCAGTATTTT. Translated, it gives CSAGGEAPDTQYF.

There are a few counts of this clone. The chain recombines TRBV9 with TRBJ2-2, with TRBD2 identical over 9 bases. With V trimmed by 2 bases and J by 2 bases, 4 bases remained unmatched. CDR1 is SGDLS and CDR2 is YYNGEE in the germline V gene. The length of the CDR3 is 16 residues. The DNA for the CDR3 is TGTGCCAGCAGCGTTCGCGGGGGGGCCAACACCGGGGAGCTGTTTTTT. Protein: CASSVRGGANTGELFF.